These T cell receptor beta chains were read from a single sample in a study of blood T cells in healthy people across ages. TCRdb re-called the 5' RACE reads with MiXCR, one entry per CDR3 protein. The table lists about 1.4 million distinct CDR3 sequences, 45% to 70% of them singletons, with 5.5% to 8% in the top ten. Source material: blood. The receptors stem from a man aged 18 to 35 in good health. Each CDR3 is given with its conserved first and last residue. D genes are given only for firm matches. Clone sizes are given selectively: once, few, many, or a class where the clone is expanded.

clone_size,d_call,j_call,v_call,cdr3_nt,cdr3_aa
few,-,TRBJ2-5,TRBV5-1,TGCGCCAGCAGCTTGGCTCCTTCGGGGCACCAAGAGACCCAGTACTTC,CASSLAPSGHQETQYF
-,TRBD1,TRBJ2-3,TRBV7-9,TGTGCCAGCAGCCCAAGACAGGGGGCGCCGACAGATACGCAGTATTTT,CASSPRQGAPTDTQYF
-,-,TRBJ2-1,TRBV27,TGTGCCAGCAGCAGACCTGGACAGCCCAATGAGCAGTTCTTC,CASSRPGQPNEQFF
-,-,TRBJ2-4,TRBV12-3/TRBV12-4,TGTGCCAGCAGGTATTGGGAATCAGCGGCCAAAAACATTCAGTACTTC,CASRYWESAAKNIQYF
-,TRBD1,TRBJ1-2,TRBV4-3,TGCGCCAGCAGCCAACAGGGACAGAGCTATGGCTACACCTTC,CASSQQGQSYGYTF
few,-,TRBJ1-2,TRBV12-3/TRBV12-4,TGTGCCAGCAGCCCGAGTCAGCCTCCCTATGGCTACACCTTC,CASSPSQPPYGYTF
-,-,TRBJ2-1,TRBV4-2,TGTGCCAGCAGCCAAGAGGGAGAGGGGCACAATGAGCAGTTCTTC,CASSQEGEGHNEQFF
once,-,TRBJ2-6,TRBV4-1,TGCGCCAGCAGCCAAGGGTTCGGAGGGACCTCTGGGGCCAACGTCCTGACTTTC,CASSQGFGGTSGANVLTF
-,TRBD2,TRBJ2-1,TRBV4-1,TGCGCCAGCAGCCAAGTTAGTTGGACTAGCGGGGGCCTTATATACAATGGGCAGTTCTTC,CASSQVSWTSGGLIYNGQFF
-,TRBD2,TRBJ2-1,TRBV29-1,TGCAGCGTTGAATTTGTACTAGCGGGCTACAATGAGCAGTTCTTC,CSVEFVLAGYNEQFF
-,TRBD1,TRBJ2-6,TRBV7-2,TGTGCCAGCAGCTTAGTAGGGGGCGGGGCCAACGTCCTGACTTTC,CASSLVGGGANVLTF
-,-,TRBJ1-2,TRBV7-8,TGTGCCAGCAGCGTCAGCTTCAATGGCTACACCTTC,CASSVSFNGYTF
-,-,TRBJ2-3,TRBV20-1,TGCAGTGCTAGAGATTTGAGCGGACCCACAGATACGCAGTATTTT,CSARDLSGPTDTQYF
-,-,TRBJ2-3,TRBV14,TGTGCCAGCAGCCAAGCCCCTGCAGGGCTAGTCACAGATACGCAGTATTTT,CASSQAPAGLVTDTQYF
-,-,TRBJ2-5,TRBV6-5,TGTGCCAGCAGTTACTCGGTGGCTTCGGAGACCCAGTACTTC,CASSYSVASETQYF
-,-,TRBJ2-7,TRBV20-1,TGCAGTGCTAGAGACGGGTATTCCTACGAGCAGTACTTC,CSARDGYSYEQYF
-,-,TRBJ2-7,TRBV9,TGTGCCAGCGGGGCTAATTACGAGCAGTACTTC,CASGANYEQYF
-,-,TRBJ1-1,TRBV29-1,TGCAGCGTTACCTTAGTGGGTGAAGCTTTCTTT,CSVTLVGEAFF
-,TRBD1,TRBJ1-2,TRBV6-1,TGTGCCAGCCACTATTGGGACAGAGCTAACTATGGCTACACCTTC,CASHYWDRANYGYTF
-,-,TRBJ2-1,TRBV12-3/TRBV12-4,TGTGCCAGCAGTCCCAGTTCGTCAAGTGAGCAGTTCTTC,CASSPSSSSEQFF
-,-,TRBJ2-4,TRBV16,TGTGCCAGCAGCCAATCGTCCAACATTCAGTACTTC,CASSQSSNIQYF
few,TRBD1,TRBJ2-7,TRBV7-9,TGTGCCAGCAGCACGGCCGGGACAGGGTCCTACGAGCAGTACTTC,CASSTAGTGSYEQYF
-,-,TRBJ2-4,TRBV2,TGTGCCAGCCTGAGACAAGTACTAGCCAAAAACATTCAGTACTTC,CASLRQVLAKNIQYF
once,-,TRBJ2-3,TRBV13,TGTGCCAGCAGCGCCGACAGGACAGATACGCAGTATTTT,CASSADRTDTQYF
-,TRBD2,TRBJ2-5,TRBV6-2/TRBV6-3,TGTGCCAGCAGCCTCAACCGACTAGCGGGCGGACTAGAGACCCAGTACTTC,CASSLNRLAGGLETQYF
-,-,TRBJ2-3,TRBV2,TGTGCCAGCAGTATAAGACAGTCTAGCACAGATACGCAGTATTTT,CASSIRQSSTDTQYF
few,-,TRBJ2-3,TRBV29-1,TGCAGCGTCGCCGGGAATTGGAACACAGATACGCAGTATTTT,CSVAGNWNTDTQYF
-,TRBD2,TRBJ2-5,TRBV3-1,TGTGCCAGCAGCCAACGCGCTAGCGGGAGTGGAGAGACCCAGTACTTC,CASSQRASGSGETQYF
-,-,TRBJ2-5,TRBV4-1,TGCGCCAGCAGCCTCACACCGCTCTGGGGCCAAGAGACCCAGTACTTC,CASSLTPLWGQETQYF
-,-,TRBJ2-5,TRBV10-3,TGTGCCATCAGGGGTTCAGAGACCCAGTACTTC,CAIRGSETQYF
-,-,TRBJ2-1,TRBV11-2,TGTGCCAGCAGCTTAGGGGGGGCCTTATCCTACAATGAGCAGTTCTTC,CASSLGGALSYNEQFF
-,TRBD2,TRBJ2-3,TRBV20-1,TGCAGTGCTAGAGTAGCGGGGGTTATAGATACGCAGTATTTT,CSARVAGVIDTQYF
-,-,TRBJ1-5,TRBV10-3,TGTGCCATCAGGCAGGGAGGGGATCAGCCCCAGCATTTT,CAIRQGGDQPQHF
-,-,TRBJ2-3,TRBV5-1,TGCGCCAGCGGCTCCTTGTCGGCGGTCTGGGGGGAAGATACGCAGTATTTT,CASGSLSAVWGEDTQYF
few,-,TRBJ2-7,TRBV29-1,TGCAGCGTTGTGGGGGTAGGGGGCGAGCAGTACTTC,CSVVGVGGEQYF
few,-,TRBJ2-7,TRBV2,TGTGCCAGCAGTGAGAGACAATTTATTTACGAGCAGTACTTC,CASSERQFIYEQYF